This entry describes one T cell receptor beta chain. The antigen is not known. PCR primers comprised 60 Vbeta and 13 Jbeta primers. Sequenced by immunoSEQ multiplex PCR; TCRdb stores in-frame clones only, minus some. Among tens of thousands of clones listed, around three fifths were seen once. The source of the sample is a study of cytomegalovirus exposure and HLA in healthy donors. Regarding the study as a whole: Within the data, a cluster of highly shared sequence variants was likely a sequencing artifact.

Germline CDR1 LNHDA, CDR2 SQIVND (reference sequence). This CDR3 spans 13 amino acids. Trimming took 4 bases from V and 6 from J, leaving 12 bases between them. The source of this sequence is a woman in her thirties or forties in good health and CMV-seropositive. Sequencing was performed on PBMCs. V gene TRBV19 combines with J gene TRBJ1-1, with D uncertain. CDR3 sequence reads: CASSTREGAEAFF. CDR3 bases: TGTGCCAGTAGTACCCGGGAAGGCGCTGAAGCTTTCTTT.